These T cell receptor beta chains were read from a single sample in a study of T cells in Graves' hyperthyroidism and ophthalmopathy. TCRdb re-called the multiplex PCR reads with MiXCR, one entry per CDR3 protein. The sample lists about 840,000 distinct CDR3 sequences, 38% occurring once. What was sequenced was blood. The receptors shown here come from a man younger than 35 with Graves' hyperthyroidism. The CDR3 runs from the conserved cysteine through the conserved F or W. The order of the fields is CDR3 protein, clone size, V gene, J gene. Clone size is not always given. Where it is, it says once, few, many or a class for expanded clones.

CDR3 protein: CATSKGGNSPLHF
clone size: .
V gene: TRBV15
J gene: TRBJ1-6

CDR3 protein: CASSPGSEETQYF
clone size: .
V gene: TRBV7-9
J gene: TRBJ2-5

CDR3 protein: CASRGGFGDRNSPLHF
clone size: .
V gene: TRBV12-3/TRBV12-4
J gene: TRBJ1-6

CDR3 protein: CASSLDLMSSGGGETQYF
clone size: .
V gene: TRBV7-2
J gene: TRBJ2-5

CDR3 protein: CASSLDGGGYQETQYF
clone size: .
V gene: TRBV5-4
J gene: TRBJ2-5

CDR3 protein: CASSPADRGTEAFF
clone size: .
V gene: TRBV9
J gene: TRBJ1-1

CDR3 protein: CASSQPGQGSTGELFF
clone size: few
V gene: TRBV14
J gene: TRBJ2-2

CDR3 protein: CSAITGAPRKTQYF
clone size: .
V gene: TRBV20-1
J gene: TRBJ2-5

CDR3 protein: CASSYDRYTEAFF
clone size: few
V gene: TRBV12-3/TRBV12-4
J gene: TRBJ1-1

CDR3 protein: CASSEFGTERETQYF
clone size: many
V gene: TRBV2
J gene: TRBJ2-5

CDR3 protein: CASSLILAGGGYGYTF
clone size: .
V gene: TRBV12-3/TRBV12-4
J gene: TRBJ1-2

CDR3 protein: CASSIDTGTGGSYGYTF
clone size: .
V gene: TRBV19
J gene: TRBJ1-2

CDR3 protein: CATSDDSGGGNQPQHF
clone size: .
V gene: TRBV24-1
J gene: TRBJ1-5

CDR3 protein: CASSLAARGETQYF
clone size: few
V gene: TRBV7-2
J gene: TRBJ2-5

CDR3 protein: CSASTRGTVSEQYF
clone size: .
V gene: TRBV20-1
J gene: TRBJ2-7

CDR3 protein: CASSAPRGNTGELFF
clone size: few
V gene: TRBV12-3/TRBV12-4
J gene: TRBJ2-2

CDR3 protein: CASRSDRGWQPQHF
clone size: many
V gene: TRBV2
J gene: TRBJ1-5

CDR3 protein: CSATDPRTNEKLFF
clone size: .
V gene: TRBV20-1
J gene: TRBJ1-4

CDR3 protein: CSARDRDRDEAFF
clone size: .
V gene: TRBV20-1
J gene: TRBJ1-1

CDR3 protein: CASSLPGANEKLFF
clone size: few
V gene: TRBV7-6
J gene: TRBJ1-4

CDR3 protein: CASSEVTGSGVGGYGYTF
clone size: .
V gene: TRBV2
J gene: TRBJ1-2

CDR3 protein: CASSILFLNTEAFF
clone size: few
V gene: TRBV19
J gene: TRBJ1-1

CDR3 protein: CASSFGQGAYSPLHF
clone size: .
V gene: TRBV5-6
J gene: TRBJ1-6

CDR3 protein: CSASTGARNQPQHF
clone size: once
V gene: TRBV20-1
J gene: TRBJ1-5

CDR3 protein: CASSARTGTRYEQYF
clone size: .
V gene: TRBV4-2
J gene: TRBJ2-7

CDR3 protein: CASSYSEGTGYTF
clone size: few
V gene: TRBV7-2
J gene: TRBJ1-2

CDR3 protein: CSATDPLLGNTIYF
clone size: .
V gene: TRBV20-1
J gene: TRBJ1-3

CDR3 protein: CASRSGEGWTEAFF
clone size: many
V gene: TRBV25-1
J gene: TRBJ1-1

CDR3 protein: CASVRTGLWDQPQHF
clone size: .
V gene: TRBV7-8
J gene: TRBJ1-5

CDR3 protein: CASSSPGGMNTEAFF
clone size: once
V gene: TRBV6-5
J gene: TRBJ1-1

CDR3 protein: CASSSRAGELFF
clone size: many
V gene: TRBV7-7
J gene: TRBJ2-2

CDR3 protein: CAWSPQVEAFF
clone size: .
V gene: TRBV30
J gene: TRBJ1-1

CDR3 protein: CASSLRNSGSETQYF
clone size: few
V gene: TRBV13
J gene: TRBJ2-5

CDR3 protein: CASSIAGGNTEAFF
clone size: many
V gene: TRBV19
J gene: TRBJ1-1

CDR3 protein: CASSLSADNSPLHF
clone size: many
V gene: TRBV7-8
J gene: TRBJ1-6

CDR3 protein: CASSYSGSRETQYF
clone size: .
V gene: TRBV6-5
J gene: TRBJ2-5

CDR3 protein: CSVFGYGYTF
clone size: many
V gene: TRBV29-1
J gene: TRBJ1-2

CDR3 protein: CASSSGGWTEAFF
clone size: .
V gene: TRBV5-1
J gene: TRBJ1-1

CDR3 protein: CSAKDTLTVNTEAFF
clone size: few
V gene: TRBV20-1
J gene: TRBJ1-1

CDR3 protein: CASTPAGRSSGNTIYF
clone size: .
V gene: TRBV19
J gene: TRBJ1-3

CDR3 protein: CASSLGAGYETQYF
clone size: once
V gene: TRBV5-1
J gene: TRBJ2-5

CDR3 protein: CASSSRDRGRRYEQYF
clone size: .
V gene: TRBV7-2
J gene: TRBJ2-7

CDR3 protein: CASSYNGEWAYTF
clone size: .
V gene: TRBV10-2
J gene: TRBJ1-2

CDR3 protein: CASSLGGQNNQPQHF
clone size: .
V gene: TRBV5-1
J gene: TRBJ1-5

CDR3 protein: CASGPASGLETQYF
clone size: .
V gene: TRBV6-5
J gene: TRBJ2-5

CDR3 protein: CSARPTGTGGGYTF
clone size: many
V gene: TRBV20-1
J gene: TRBJ1-2

CDR3 protein: CASSVWVVPRAFF
clone size: .
V gene: TRBV13
J gene: TRBJ1-1

CDR3 protein: CASRLQDTEAFF
clone size: few
V gene: TRBV28
J gene: TRBJ1-1

CDR3 protein: CASSLGRQGGSSRGYGYTF
clone size: .
V gene: TRBV25-1
J gene: TRBJ1-2

CDR3 protein: CASSLGQGKYNSPLHF
clone size: .
V gene: TRBV25-1
J gene: TRBJ1-6

CDR3 protein: CASSGKQGAGGTQYF
clone size: .
V gene: TRBV7-3
J gene: TRBJ2-5

CDR3 protein: CASSVSGSCEQYF
clone size: many
V gene: TRBV9
J gene: TRBJ2-7

CDR3 protein: CASGVLGNTEAFF
clone size: .
V gene: TRBV6-5
J gene: TRBJ1-1

CDR3 protein: CASSQEILAGSYEQYF
clone size: .
V gene: TRBV7-8
J gene: TRBJ2-7

CDR3 protein: CASTGIDFMNTEAFF
clone size: .
V gene: TRBV19
J gene: TRBJ1-1